One T cell receptor beta chain is described in this entry. The antigen remains unidentified. The table came from immunoSEQ multiplex PCR; TCRdb's copy has only in-frame clones and leaves some out. This sample has 60,000 to 65,000 clones, with roughly 70% found just once. This entry is derived from a study of T cells in tumors after PD-1 blockade. There are 15 residues in the CDR3. The V gene's germline CDR1 is KGHSH and CDR2 LQKENI. V shed 2 bases and J shed 6 bases, with 16 bases lying between them. Study observations and caveats: Some novel exhausted tumor clones appeared in pre-treatment blood, suggesting peripheral recruitment.

The V gene is TRBV18, the J gene TRBJ2-5; D might be TRBD2 (5 bases). This clonotype was sampled from a human donor with basal cell carcinoma. The sequencing here drew on PBMCs, taken after anti-PD-1 treatment. Here the CDR3 reads CASSPAREGPKTQYF. The DNA of the CDR3 is TGTGCCAGCTCACCAGCCCGTGAGGGTCCGAAGACCCAGTACTTC. The variable domain in full, completed from reference TRBV18 and TRBJ2-5, reads NAGVMQNPRHLVRRRGQEARLRCSPMKGHSHVYWYRQLPEEGLKFMVYLQKENIIDESGMPKERFSAEFPKEGPSILRIQQVVRGDSAAYFCASSPAREGPKTQYFGPGTRLLVL.